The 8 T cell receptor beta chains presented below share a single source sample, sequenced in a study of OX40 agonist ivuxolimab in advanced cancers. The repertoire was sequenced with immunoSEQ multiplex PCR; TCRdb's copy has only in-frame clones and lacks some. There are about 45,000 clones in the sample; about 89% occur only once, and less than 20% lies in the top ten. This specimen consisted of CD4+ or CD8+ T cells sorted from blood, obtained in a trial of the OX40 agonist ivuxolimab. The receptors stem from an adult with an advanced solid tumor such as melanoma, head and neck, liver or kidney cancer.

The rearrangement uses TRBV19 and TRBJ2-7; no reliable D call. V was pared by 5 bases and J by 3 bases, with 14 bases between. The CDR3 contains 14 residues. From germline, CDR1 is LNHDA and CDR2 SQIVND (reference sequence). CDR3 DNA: TGTGCCAGTAGTCCGTCAGTGTCAGGCTACGAGCAGTACTTC. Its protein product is CASSPSVSGYEQYF.

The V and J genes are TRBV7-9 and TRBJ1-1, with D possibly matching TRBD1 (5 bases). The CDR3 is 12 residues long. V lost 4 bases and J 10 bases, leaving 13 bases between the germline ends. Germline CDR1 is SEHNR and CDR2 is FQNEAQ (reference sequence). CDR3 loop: CASSSRAGGAFF. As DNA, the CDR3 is TGTGCCAGCAGCTCCCGGGCCGGGGGAGCTTTCTTT.

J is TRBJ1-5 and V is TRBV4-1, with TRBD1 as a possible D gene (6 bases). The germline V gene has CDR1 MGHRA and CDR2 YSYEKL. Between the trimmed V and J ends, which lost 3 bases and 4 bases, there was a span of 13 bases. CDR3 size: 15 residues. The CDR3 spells CASSHLGHSNQPQHF. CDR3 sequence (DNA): TGCGCCAGCAGCCACCTGGGACACTCTAATCAGCCCCAGCATTTT.

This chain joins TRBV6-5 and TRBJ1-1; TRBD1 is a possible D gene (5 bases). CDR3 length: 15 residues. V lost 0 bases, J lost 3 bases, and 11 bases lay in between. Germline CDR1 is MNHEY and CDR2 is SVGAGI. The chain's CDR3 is CASSYSPRADTEAFF. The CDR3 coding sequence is TGTGCCAGCAGTTACTCCCCCAGGGCGGACACTGAAGCTTTCTTT.

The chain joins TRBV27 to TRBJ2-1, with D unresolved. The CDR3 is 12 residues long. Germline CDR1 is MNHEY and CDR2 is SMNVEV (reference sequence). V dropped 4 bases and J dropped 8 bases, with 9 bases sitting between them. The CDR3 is CASSSFFDEQFF. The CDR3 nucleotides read TGTGCCAGCAGTTCGTTCTTCGATGAGCAGTTCTTC.

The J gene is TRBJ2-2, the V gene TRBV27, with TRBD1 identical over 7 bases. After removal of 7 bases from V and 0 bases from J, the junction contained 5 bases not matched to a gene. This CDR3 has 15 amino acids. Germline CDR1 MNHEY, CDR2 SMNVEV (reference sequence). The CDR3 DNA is TGTGCCAGCACAGGGGGAAATCCGAACACCGGGGAGCTGTTTTTT. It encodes CASTGGNPNTGELFF.

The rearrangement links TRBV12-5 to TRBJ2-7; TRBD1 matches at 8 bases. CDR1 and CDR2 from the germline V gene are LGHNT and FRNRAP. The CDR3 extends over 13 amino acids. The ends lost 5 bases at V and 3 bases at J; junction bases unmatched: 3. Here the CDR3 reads CASGSGQGYEQYF. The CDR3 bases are TGTGCTAGTGGTAGTGGACAGGGCTACGAGCAGTACTTC.

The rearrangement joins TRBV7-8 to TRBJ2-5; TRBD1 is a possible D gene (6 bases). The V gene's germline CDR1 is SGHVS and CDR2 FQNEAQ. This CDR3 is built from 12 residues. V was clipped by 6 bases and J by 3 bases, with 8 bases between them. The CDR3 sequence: CASSPGEETQYF. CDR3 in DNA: TGTGCCAGCAGTCCAGGGGAAGAGACCCAGTACTTC.